These 10 T cell receptor beta chains were all obtained from the same sample, sequenced in a study of shared clonotypes between healthy human individuals. Repertoires were generated with immunoSEQ multiplex PCR, while TCRdb's copy carries only in-frame clones and drops some. In the table there are about 1.5 million clones, 98% of which are singletons. The sequencing input was naive CD4+ T cells sorted from blood. Subset specified: CD45RA+ positively selected. The receptors here all came from a man aged 30 to 45 in good health.

V is TRBV6-6 and J is TRBJ1-5; a possible D gene is TRBD1 (5 bases). Germline CDR1 MNHNY, CDR2 SVGAGI (reference sequence). The CDR3 runs to 14 residues. V was shortened by 6 bases and J by 0 bases, with 9 bases between the two germline ends. CDR3 DNA: TGTGCCAGCAGGAAGACAGATAGCAATCAGCCCCAGCATTTT. Encoded protein: CASRKTDSNQPQHF.

The rearrangement links TRBV30 to TRBJ1-5; unclear D gene. The germline V gene has CDR1 GTSNPN and CDR2 SVGIG (reference sequence). The V gene lost 0 bases and the J gene lost 6 bases, with 15 bases spanning the gap. The CDR3 spans 15 residues. The CDR3 DNA is TGTGCCTGGAGTGTAAACCCCCAGTTCAGTCAGCCCCAGCATTTT. Its translation is CAWSVNPQFSQPQHF.

The chain uses TRBV6-1 and TRBJ2-3; the D gene is possibly TRBD1 (6 bases). This CDR3 comprises 14 residues. CDR1 is MNHNS and CDR2 is SASEGT in the germline V gene. The germline V and J ends were trimmed by 0 bases and 8 bases, with 12 bases remaining between them. CDR3 in DNA: TGTGCCAGCAGTGAAGCGTGGGGGCCTTTTACGCAGTATTTT. Its protein is CASSEAWGPFTQYF.

This clone was observed once. This chain joins TRBV11-2 and TRBJ2-2; the D is unclear. The CDR3 spans 18 residues. V shed 2 bases and J shed 2 bases, with 18 bases lying between them. Germline values: CDR1 SGHAT, CDR2 FQNNGV. CDR3 amino acids: CASSLRTEVTLNTGELFF. The CDR3 DNA reads TGTGCCAGCAGCTTAAGAACGGAAGTAACCCTAAACACCGGGGAGCTGTTTTTT.

The chain combines TRBV18 with TRBJ2-1, with 9 bases that match TRBD1. Looked up from germline, CDR1 is KGHSH and CDR2 is LQKENI. The V and J ends lost 4 bases and 7 bases, in that order; junction bases with no gene match: 2. The CDR3 totals 13 residues. The CDR3 sequence: CASSRDRENEQFF. DNA of the CDR3: TGTGCCAGCTCACGGGACAGGGAAAATGAGCAGTTCTTC.

DNA of the CDR3: TGTGCCAGCAGTGCCCAGGACAGGGTAAACTATGGCTACACCTTC. Amino acids: CASSAQDRVNYGYTF. The chain joins TRBV6-1 to TRBJ1-2, with 8 bases fitting TRBD1. This CDR3 contains 15 residues. The trim removed 4 bases at V and 2 bases at J, leaving 6 bases unmatched. Germline CDR1 is MNHNS and CDR2 is SASEGT.

The rearrangement joins TRBV19 to TRBJ2-3; D remains unclear. Trimming removed 7 bases from V and 4 bases from J, with 9 bases in between. CDR1 and CDR2 from the germline V gene are LNHDA and SQIVND (reference sequence). This CDR3 has 12 residues. In DNA form, the CDR3 reads TGTGCCAGTAAAAGTTCCCCAGATACGCAGTATTTT. Its protein product is CASKSSPDTQYF.

V gene TRBV5-1 combines with J gene TRBJ2-3; TRBD1 might be the D (6 bases). Germline assignment: CDR1 SGHRS and CDR2 YFSETQ. The CDR3 runs to 14 residues. With 0 bases removed from V and 8 bases from J, the gap between germline ends came to 13 bases. CDR3 region: CASSLVGATGTQYF. CDR3 nucleotides: TGCGCCAGCAGCTTGGTGGGGGCGACGGGTACGCAGTATTTT.

For this clone: The same CDR3 arises from other DNA sequences in this sample as well. In nucleotides, the CDR3 is TGTGCCAGCAGCAGTGGACAGATGAACACTGAAGCTTTCTTT. It specifies CASSSGQMNTEAFF. V is TRBV5-4 and J is TRBJ1-1; D perhaps matches TRBD1 (6 bases). The CDR3 has 14 residues. V was shortened by 4 bases and J by 0 bases, with 10 bases between the two germline ends. The germline V gene has CDR1 SGHNT and CDR2 YYREEE (reference sequence).

This clone was observed a single time. Distinct nucleotide sequences in the sample also encode this CDR3. DNA for the CDR3: TGTGCCAGCAGTCTCCAGGGGTACGAGCAGTACTTC. Amino acid sequence: CASSLQGYEQYF. The chain has TRBV6-1 and TRBJ2-7; a possible D gene is TRBD1 (6 bases). This CDR3 is built from 12 residues. V was clipped by 5 bases and J by 4 bases, with 9 bases between them. Germline-derived CDR1 and CDR2 are MNHNS and SASEGT.